The source of this T cell receptor beta chain is a study of cytomegalovirus exposure and HLA in healthy donors. Study summary: Early released data had about 80 million unique TCRs, all coming from HLA-typed donors.

Study-level points and caveats: In a later analysis, TCR beta V- and J-gene trimming showed a link to a missense DCLRE1C variant. There were 164 TCR beta chains listed as cytomegalovirus-associated.

Germline CDR1 is SGHTA and CDR2 is FQGNSA. V gave up 3 bases and J gave up 3 bases, with 9 bases separating them. This CDR3 region has 13 residues. This clone was seen a single time. Its target is unknown. In the PCR, 60 Vbeta and 13 Jbeta primers were used. As processed by the authors: A later analysis tallied approximately 80 million unique TCR beta chains, approximately 11 million of them shared. TCRdb keeps only in-frame clones here, not all; method: immunoSEQ multiplex PCR. Clonal size and the V and J genes are those of that table, whereas D and trimming came from the DNA. The repertoire holds about 130,000 clones, with 80% as singletons.

This receptor was taken from a man aged 40-49 years in good health and CMV-seronegative. The rearrangement links TRBV7-2 to TRBJ2-7, with TRBD1 as a possible D gene (5 bases). The specimen sequenced was PBMCs. CDR3 nucleotides: TGTGCCAGCAGCTTTGCGACAGACTACGAGCAGTACTTC. It translates to CASSFATDYEQYF.